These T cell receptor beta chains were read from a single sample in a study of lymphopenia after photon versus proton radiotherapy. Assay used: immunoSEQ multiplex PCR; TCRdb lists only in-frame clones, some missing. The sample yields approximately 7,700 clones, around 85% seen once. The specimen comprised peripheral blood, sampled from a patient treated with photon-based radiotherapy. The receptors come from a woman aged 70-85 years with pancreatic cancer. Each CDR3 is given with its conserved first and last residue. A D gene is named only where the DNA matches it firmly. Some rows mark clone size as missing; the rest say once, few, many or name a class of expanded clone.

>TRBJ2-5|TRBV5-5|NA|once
CASSFQTGHQETQYF
TGTGCCAGCAGCTTCCAAACAGGGCACCAAGAGACCCAGTACTTC
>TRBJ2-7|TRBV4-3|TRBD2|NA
CASSQELAGGPRDEQYF
TGCGCCAGCAGCCAAGAGCTAGCGGGAGGGCCCAGGGACGAGCAGTACTTC
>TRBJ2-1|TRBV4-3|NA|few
CASSQDFGLNEQFF
TGCGCCAGCAGCCAAGATTTCGGACTTAATGAGCAGTTCTTC
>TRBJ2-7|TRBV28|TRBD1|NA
CASSFPKQGRQVYEQYF
TGTGCCAGCAGTTTCCCCAAACAGGGGAGACAGGTATACGAGCAGTACTTC
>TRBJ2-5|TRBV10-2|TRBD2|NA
CASSEGTSGSGETQYF
TGCGCCAGCAGTGAGGGGACTAGCGGGAGTGGTGAGACCCAGTACTTC
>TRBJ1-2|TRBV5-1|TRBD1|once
CASSLATTGRLDGYTF
TGCGCCAGCAGCTTGGCAACGACAGGGAGGTTGGATGGCTACACCTTC
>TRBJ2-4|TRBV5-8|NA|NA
CASSLKLSPLGYIQYF
TGTGCCAGCAGCTTGAAGCTCAGCCCTTTGGGGTACATTCAGTACTTC
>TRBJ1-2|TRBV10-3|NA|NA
CAITRTENYGYTF
TGTGCCATCACCAGGACAGAGAACTATGGCTACACCTTC
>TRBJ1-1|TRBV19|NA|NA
CATSTRTANTEAFF
TGTGCCACCTCGACCAGAACGGCTAACACTGAAGCTTTCTTT
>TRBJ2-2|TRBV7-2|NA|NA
CASSQYTGELFF
TGTGCCAGCAGCCAGTACACCGGGGAGCTGTTTTTT
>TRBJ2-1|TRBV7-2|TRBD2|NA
CASSLAGTSGPWVSDNEQFF
TGTGCCAGCAGCTTAGCTGGGACTAGCGGTCCCTGGGTTTCAGACAATGAGCAGTTCTTC
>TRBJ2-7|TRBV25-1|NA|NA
CASSGRTIYEQYF
TGTGCCAGCAGTGGTCGGACCATCTACGAGCAGTACTTC
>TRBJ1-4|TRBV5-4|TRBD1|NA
CASSSGQSNEKLFF
TGTGCCAGCAGCTCGGGACAGTCAAATGAAAAACTGTTTTTT
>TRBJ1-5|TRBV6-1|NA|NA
CASKSPGNQPQHF
TGTGCCAGCAAGTCCCCCGGGAATCAGCCCCAGCATTTT
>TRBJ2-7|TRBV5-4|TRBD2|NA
CASSFREGLYEQYF
TGTGCCAGCAGCTTCCGGGAGGGCCTCTACGAGCAGTACTTC
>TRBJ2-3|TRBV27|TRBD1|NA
CASSLGTGGYTQYF
TGTGCCAGCAGTTTAGGGACAGGGGGGTATACGCAGTATTTT
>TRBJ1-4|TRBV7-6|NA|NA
CASSLGLRGTNEKLFF
TGTGCCAGCAGCTTAGGGCTTCGTGGGACTAATGAAAAACTGTTTTTT
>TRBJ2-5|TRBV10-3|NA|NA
CAISESMETQYF
TGTGCCATCAGTGAGTCGATGGAGACCCAGTACTTC
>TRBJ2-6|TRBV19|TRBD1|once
CASSSRGTGANVLTF
TGTGCCAGTAGTTCCAGGGGGACAGGGGCCAACGTCCTGACTTTC
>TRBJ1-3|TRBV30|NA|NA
CAWNDPSSGNTIYF
TGTGCCTGGAACGACCCATCCTCTGGAAACACCATATATTTT
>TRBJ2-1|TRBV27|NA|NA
CASSSLLGRTRYEQFF
TGTGCCAGCAGTTCTCTCCTTGGACGGACCAGGTATGAGCAGTTCTTC
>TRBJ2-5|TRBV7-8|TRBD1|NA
CASSSKGQGGAETQYF
TGTGCCAGCAGCTCCAAGGGACAGGGAGGGGCAGAGACCCAGTACTTC
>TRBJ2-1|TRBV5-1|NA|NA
CASSSRVDSGEQFF
TGCGCCAGCAGCTCCCGGGTGGATTCAGGTGAGCAGTTCTTC
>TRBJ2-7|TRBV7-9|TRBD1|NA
CASTPKGASYEQYF
TGTGCCAGCACCCCGAAGGGGGCCAGTTACGAGCAGTACTTC
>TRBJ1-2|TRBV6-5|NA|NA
CASRQNYGYTF
TGTGCCAGCAGACAGAACTATGGCTACACCTTC
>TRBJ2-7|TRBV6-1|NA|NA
CASSPVGGREQYF
TGTGCCAGCAGCCCGGTAGGAGGGCGCGAGCAGTACTTC
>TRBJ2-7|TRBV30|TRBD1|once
CAWNTGRGTYEQYF
TGTGCCTGGAATACGGGCAGGGGGACGTACGAGCAGTACTTC
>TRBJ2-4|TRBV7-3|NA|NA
CASSSGQITDIQYF
TGTGCCAGCAGCTCCGGACAGATTACAGACATTCAGTACTTC
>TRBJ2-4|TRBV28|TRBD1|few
CASSQGQYKNIQYF
TGTGCCAGCAGCCAGGGACAGTACAAAAACATTCAGTACTTC
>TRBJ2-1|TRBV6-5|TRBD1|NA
CASSSTGGLSNEQFF
TGTGCCAGCAGTTCTACAGGGGGATTGTCGAATGAGCAGTTCTTC
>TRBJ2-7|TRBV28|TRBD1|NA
CASTPSGQGTYEQYF
TGTGCCAGCACCCCATCGGGACAGGGGACCTACGAGCAGTACTTC
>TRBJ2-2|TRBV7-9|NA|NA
CASSFYIDTGELFF
TGTGCCAGCAGCTTCTATATAGACACCGGGGAGCTGTTTTTT
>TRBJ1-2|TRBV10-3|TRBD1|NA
CAISRQGDWGYTF
TGTGCCATCAGTCGACAGGGGGACTGGGGCTACACCTTC
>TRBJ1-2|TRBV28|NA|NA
CASRGYGYTF
TGTGCCAGCAGGGGCTATGGCTACACCTTC
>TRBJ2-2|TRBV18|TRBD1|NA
CASSFVAPTGTANTGELFF
TGTGCCAGCTCATTCGTAGCACCTACAGGGACAGCGAACACCGGGGAGCTGTTTTTT
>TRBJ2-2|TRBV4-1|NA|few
CASSQVTSQNTGELFF
TGCGCCAGCAGCCAAGTCACTAGCCAGAACACCGGGGAGCTGTTTTTT
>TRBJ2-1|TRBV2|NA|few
CACKELNDEQFF
TGTGCCTGCAAGGAGCTTAACGATGAGCAGTTCTTC
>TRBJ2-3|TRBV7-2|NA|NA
CASSKRRRDTRITDTQYF
TGTGCCAGCAGCAAAAGGAGGCGGGACACACGTATCACAGATACGCAGTATTTT
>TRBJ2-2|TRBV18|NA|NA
CASSLKQDTGELFF
TGTGCCAGCTCACTTAAACAGGATACCGGGGAGCTGTTTTTT
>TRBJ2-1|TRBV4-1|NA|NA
CASSPSTGHNEQFF
TGCGCCAGCAGCCCGTCGACAGGCCACAATGAGCAGTTCTTC
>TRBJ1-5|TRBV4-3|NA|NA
CASSQRAGVDQPQHF
TGCGCCAGCAGCCAGCGGGCAGGGGTTGATCAGCCCCAGCATTTT
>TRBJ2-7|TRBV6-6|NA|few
CASSYSLGEQYF
TGTGCCAGCAGTTACAGTTTGGGGGAGCAGTACTTC
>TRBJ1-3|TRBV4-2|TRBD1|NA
CASSLRGPDRGRTGNTVYF
TGTGCCAGCAGCCTAAGGGGACCCGACAGGGGGCGAACTGGAAACACCGTATATTTT
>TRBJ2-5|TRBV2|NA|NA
CASTPRDYQETQYF
TGTGCCAGCACCCCGAGGGATTACCAAGAGACCCAGTACTTC
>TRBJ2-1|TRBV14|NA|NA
CASSEVGGGRITLKNEQFF
TGTGCCAGCAGCGAAGTAGGGGGAGGGCGAATCACCTTGAAGAATGAGCAGTTCTTC
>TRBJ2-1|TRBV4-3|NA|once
CASSQVSGTYRSPYYNEQFF
TGCGCCAGCAGCCAAGTTTCCGGGACTTACCGCTCCCCCTATTACAATGAGCAGTTCTTC
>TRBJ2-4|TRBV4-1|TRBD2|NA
CASKRTSNPLAKNIQYF
TGCGCCAGCAAGAGGACTAGCAACCCTCTAGCCAAAAACATTCAGTACTTC
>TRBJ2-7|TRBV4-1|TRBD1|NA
CASSQTRDRVYEQYF
TGCGCCAGCAGCCAAACCCGGGACAGGGTTTACGAGCAGTACTTC
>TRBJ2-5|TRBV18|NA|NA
CASSPRQETQYF
TGTGCCAGCTCACCGAGACAAGAGACCCAGTACTTC
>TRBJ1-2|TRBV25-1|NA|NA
CATSLTGNYGYTF
TGTGCCACTAGCCTTACAGGGAACTATGGCTACACCTTC
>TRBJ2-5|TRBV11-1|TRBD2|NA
CASSLRSGSHQETQYF
TGTGCCAGCAGCTTAAGGAGCGGGAGCCACCAAGAGACCCAGTACTTC
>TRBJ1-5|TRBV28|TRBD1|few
CASGDRGLGKPQHF
TGTGCCAGCGGTGACAGGGGACTAGGTAAGCCCCAGCATTTT
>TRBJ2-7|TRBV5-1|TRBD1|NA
CASSQTTGRTYEQYF
TGCGCCAGCAGCCAGACGACAGGGAGAACCTACGAGCAGTACTTC
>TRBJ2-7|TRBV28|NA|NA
CASSPPGRIHYEQYF
TGTGCCAGCAGTCCCCCCGGACGGATACACTACGAGCAGTACTTC
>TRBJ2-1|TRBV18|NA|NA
CASSPVGNEQFF
TGTGCCAGCTCACCCGTGGGAAATGAGCAGTTCTTC
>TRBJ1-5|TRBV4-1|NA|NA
CASSQGEGSQPQHF
TGCGCCAGCAGCCAAGGTGAGGGGTCTCAGCCCCAGCATTTT
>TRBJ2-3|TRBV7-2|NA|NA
CASSLGQPDTQYF
TGTGCCAGCAGCTTAGGGCAGCCAGATACGCAGTATTTT
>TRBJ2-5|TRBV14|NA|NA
CASSQAGETQYF
TGTGCCAGCAGCCAAGCTGGAGAGACCCAGTACTTC
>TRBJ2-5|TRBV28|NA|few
CASSEGAPRGETQYF
TGTGCCAGCAGCGAGGGGGCGCCCCGGGGGGAGACCCAGTACTTC
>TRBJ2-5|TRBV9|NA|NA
CASSPTQGWGETQYF
TGTGCCAGCAGCCCCACACAGGGCTGGGGGGAGACCCAGTACTTC